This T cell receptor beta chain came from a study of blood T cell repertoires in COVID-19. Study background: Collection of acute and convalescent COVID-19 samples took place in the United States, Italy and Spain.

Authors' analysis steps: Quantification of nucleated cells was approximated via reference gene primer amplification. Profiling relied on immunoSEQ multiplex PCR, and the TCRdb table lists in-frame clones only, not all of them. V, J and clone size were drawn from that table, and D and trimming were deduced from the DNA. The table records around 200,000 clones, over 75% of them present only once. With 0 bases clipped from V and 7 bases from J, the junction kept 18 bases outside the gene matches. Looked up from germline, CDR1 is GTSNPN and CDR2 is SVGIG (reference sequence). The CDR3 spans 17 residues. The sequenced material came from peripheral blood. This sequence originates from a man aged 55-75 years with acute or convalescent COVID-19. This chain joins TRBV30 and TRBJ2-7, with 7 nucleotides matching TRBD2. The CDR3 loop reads CAWSVLEGGISGLEQYF. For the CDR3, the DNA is TGTGCCTGGAGTGTACTGGAGGGAGGGATCTCTGGTTTGGAGCAGTACTTC.